Given below is one T cell receptor (beta chain) in context. The antigen is not known. Clones were sequenced by immunoSEQ multiplex PCR, and TCRdb holds only the in-frame ones, with some missing. This repertoire shows approximately 38,000 clones, around three quarters found once; its top ten account for around 4%. The source of the sample is a study of chemoradiotherapy in HPV16-positive cancers. Overall study: Candidate HPV-specific T-cell clones and common TCR motifs came from functional assays in a couple of HPV16-positive patients. Points from the study as a whole: Functional assays defining HPV-specific T cells used only two HPV16-positive patients.

Germline values: CDR1 SGHTA, CDR2 FQGNSA. This CDR3 region has 15 residues. The germline V and J ends were trimmed by 5 bases and 0 bases, with 10 bases remaining between them. The clonotype comes from a human donor with HPV-associated anogenital cancer. V gene TRBV7-2 combines with J gene TRBJ1-4; no definite D call. Sequences were derived from blood, sampled from a patient who underwent chemoradiotherapy. The CDR3 DNA follows: TGTGCCAGCAGCGTACGCCCTGCAACTAATGAAAAACTGTTTTTT. Translated: CASSVRPATNEKLFF.